This T cell receptor (beta chain) was recovered during a study of blood T cell repertoires in COVID-19. Study in general: Some COVID-19 samples were acute and others convalescent; all came from the United States, Italy and Spain. In each case, the material was cDNA or gDNA derived from T cells, B-cell-depleted T cells, or PBMCs.

The germline gives CDR1 SGHRS, CDR2 YFSETQ. The CDR3 has 16 residues. Trimming pared 1 base from V and 2 bases from J, leaving 14 bases between. Original analysis: Estimated nucleated cell counts came from reference gene primer amplification. Profiling relied on immunoSEQ multiplex PCR, and the TCRdb table lists in-frame clones only, not all of them. Clonal size and the V and J genes are those of that table, whereas D and trimming came from the DNA. In the table there are 40,000 or so clones, 70% to 90% of which are singletons. The rearrangement uses TRBV5-1 and TRBJ2-3; D might be TRBD2 (5 bases). This TCR came from a man aged 35-49 years with active COVID-19. Input material: peripheral blood. The CDR3 DNA reads as TGCGCCAGCAGCTTGTCTATAGGACTTCCCACAGATACGCAGTATTTT. This encodes CASSLSIGLPTDTQYF.